This passage covers 21 T cell receptor beta chains from one sample sequenced in a study of T cell repertoires in cytomegalovirus infection. TCRdb redid the calling of the reads with MiXCR, one entry per CDR3 protein. The sample lists approximately 500,000 distinct CDR3 sequences; approximately 17% were seen once. Source material: CD8+ T cells from PBMCs. The receptors here all came from a human donor in good health (CMV status not recorded). Some clones in this sample may be carry-over from other donors' samples.

This clonotype was observed many times. The chain has TRBV7-9 and TRBJ1-6; weak D call: TRBD1 (6 bases). Trimming cost V 4 bases and J 8 bases, with 12 bases left between them. Germline-derived CDR1 and CDR2 are SEHNR and FQNEAQ (reference sequence). The CDR3 spans 14 residues. The CDR3 nucleotides are TGTGCCAGCAGCTCCCAACAGGGACATTCACCCCTCCACTTT. This encodes CASSSQQGHSPLHF. The variable domain in full, completed from reference TRBV7-9 and TRBJ1-6, reads DTGVSQNPRHKITKRGQNVTFRCDPISEHNRLYWYRQTLGQGPEFLTYFQNEAQLEKSRLLSDRFSAERPKGSFSTLEIQRTEQGDSAMYLCASSSQQGHSPLHFGNGTRLTVT.

This clonotype was detected only a few times. This chain connects TRBV2 to TRBJ2-1; 7 bases fit TRBD2. The CDR3 spans 15 residues. CDR1 is SNHLY, CDR2 FYNNEI, per germline. Unmatched junction bases numbered 19, after V lost 6 bases and J lost 14 bases. The CDR3 sequence: CASRAGTKSGVGEFF. The CDR3 DNA is TGTGCCAGCAGAGCCGGGACTAAGAGTGGAGTCGGGGAGTTCTTC.

This clonotype was recorded at least ten times. The chain is built from TRBV4-1 and TRBJ2-3; D not certain. This CDR3 contains 13 residues. The V end lost 5 bases, the J end lost 3 bases, and 9 bases lay between the germline ends. The germline gives CDR1 MGHRA, CDR2 YSYEKL. The CDR3 loop reads CASSGVLTDTQYF. CDR3 sequence (DNA): TGCGCCAGCAGCGGGGTTTTGACAGATACGCAGTATTTT.

In its sample, this clonotype was seen many times. The chain links TRBV12-3 or TRBV12-4 to TRBJ2-7, with a tentative D call TRBD2 (5 bases). The CDR3 is made up of 16 amino acids. V lost 5 bases and J 2 bases, leaving 19 bases between the germline ends. Written as DNA, the CDR3 is TGTGCCAGCAGTCGCGGCCCAGAGGGCAGTACCTACGAGCAGTACTTC. It translates to CASSRGPEGSTYEQYF.

This clonotype was seen ten or more times. The chain recombines TRBV7-9 with TRBJ2-7, with 11 bases matching TRBD1. The CDR3 loop spans 15 amino acids. After removal of 6 bases from V and 2 bases from J, the junction contained 6 bases not matched to a gene. Germline assignment: CDR1 SEHNR and CDR2 FQNEAQ (reference sequence). DNA for the CDR3: TGTGCCAGCAGTCGGCCGGGACAGGGGGCCTACGAGCAGTACTTC. Encoded protein: CASSRPGQGAYEQYF.

This clonotype was picked up many times. The CDR3 nucleotides are TGCGCCAGCAGCCAAGCTGGCGGACAGGACTACAATGAGCAGTTCTTC. Amino acids: CASSQAGGQDYNEQFF. This chain uses TRBV4-1 with TRBJ2-1, with 7 bases lining up with TRBD1. Trimming took 1 base from V and 3 from J; bases not matched to a gene: 6. Germline V CDR1 and CDR2: MGHRA, YSYEKL. The CDR3 spans 16 residues.

Many counts were recorded for this clonotype. This chain uses TRBV25-1 with TRBJ2-3, with TRBD1 as a possible D gene (6 bases). Between the trimmed V and J ends, which lost 9 bases and 7 bases, there was a span of 14 bases. CDR3 length equals 12 residues. The germline gives CDR1 MGHDK, CDR2 SYGVNS. The CDR3 loop reads CASSIQGYTQYF. The CDR3 coding sequence is TGTGCCAGTTCAATCCAGGGGTATACGCAGTATTTT.

This clonotype was observed many times. The genes are TRBV7-6 and TRBJ2-1, with a weak D call TRBD1 (7 bases). The V gene lost 6 bases and the J gene lost 1 base, with 22 bases spanning the gap. This CDR3 has 18 amino acids. Germline lookup yields CDR1 SGHVS and CDR2 FNYEAQ. CDR3 loop: CASSQGAGGLSSYNEQFF. The CDR3 nucleotides are TGTGCCAGCAGTCAGGGCGCAGGGGGGTTAAGTTCCTACAATGAGCAGTTCTTC.

This clonotype was counted once. Given a much more abundant clone one base away, this may be a read error. This chain connects TRBV7-3 to TRBJ2-5; D is unclear. The length of the CDR3 is 13 residues. Germline V gene data show CDR1 as SGHTA and CDR2 as FQGTGA. V was cut by 4 bases and J by 1 base, with 7 bases left in between. In DNA form, the CDR3 reads TGTGCCAGCAGCTCCACCGCCCAAGAGACCCAGTACTTC. Amino acids: CASSSTAQETQYF. The full variable domain, in which reference TRBV7-3 and TRBJ2-5 provide the parts outside the CDR3, is GAGVSQTPSNKVTEKGKYVELRCDPISGHTALYWYRQSLGQGPEFLIYFQGTGAADDSGLPNDRFFAVRPEGSVSTLKIQRTERGDSAVYLCASSSTAQETQYFGPGTRLLVL.

A few counts support this clonotype. The chain combines TRBV28 with TRBJ2-1; 7 nucleotides line up with TRBD2. V was clipped by 6 bases and J by 4 bases; unmatched bases: 6. The CDR3 runs 14 residues. CDR1 is MDHEN, CDR2 SYDVKM, per germline. CDR3 region: CASSPGEGYNEQFF. In DNA, the CDR3 is TGTGCCAGCAGCCCCGGGGAGGGATACAATGAGCAGTTCTTC.

This clonotype was seen ten or more times. V gene TRBV7-9 combines with J gene TRBJ2-5; 7 bases fit TRBD1. CDR1 is SEHNR, CDR2 FQNEAQ, per germline (reference sequence). The CDR3 sequence is 15 residues long. V shed 5 bases and J 4 bases; nucleotides not matched to a gene: 10. The DNA of the CDR3 is TGTGCCAGCAGCGCGACGACAGGGCAAGCAGAGACCCAGTACTTC. It specifies CASSATTGQAETQYF.

Many counts were recorded for this clonotype. The V and J genes are TRBV24-1 and TRBJ2-7; 10 positions match TRBD2. Germline loops: CDR1 KGHDR, CDR2 SFDVKD. There are 16 residues in the CDR3. The V and J ends lost 1 base and 4 bases, in that order; junction bases with no gene match: 6. CDR3 region: CATSDLSAGGRYEQYF. The CDR3 nucleotides are TGTGCCACCAGTGATTTATCAGCGGGAGGGAGGTACGAGCAGTACTTC.

This clonotype was seen a few times. The chain joins TRBV15 to TRBJ2-7; D may be TRBD1 (5 bases). CDR1 is LNHNV, CDR2 YYDKDF, per germline (reference sequence). Trimming removed 5 bases from V and 4 bases from J, with 21 bases in between. The CDR3 is 16 amino acids. DNA for the CDR3: TGTGCCACCAGCGGAAGCAGGGCCCGCCGCCCATACGAGCAGTACTTC. It is translated as CATSGSRARRPYEQYF.

V and J are TRBV9 and TRBJ1-1; D ambiguous. The germline V gene encodes CDR1 SGDLS and CDR2 YYNGEE. This CDR3 comprises 15 residues. Between the trimmed V and J ends, which lost 2 bases and 4 bases, there was a span of 15 bases. The CDR3 bases are TGTGCCAGCAGCGTCCATAGGGAGGTAGGCACTGAAGCTTTCTTT. Translating gives CASSVHREVGTEAFF. Looking up the rest from reference TRBV9 and TRBJ1-1 gives the full variable domain: DSGVTQTPKHLITATGQRVTLRCSPRSGDLSVYWYQQSLDQGLQFLIQYYNGEERAKGNILERFSAQQFPDLHSELNLSSLELGDSALYFCASSVHREVGTEAFFGQGTRLTVV.

This clonotype was counted many times. For the CDR3, the DNA is TGTGCCAGCAGTTTGTCAGGGGAGGAATCTGGAAACACCATATATTTT. It encodes CASSLSGEESGNTIYF. The rearrangement links TRBV12-3 or TRBV12-4 to TRBJ1-3; TRBD1 might be the D (6 bases). The CDR3 extends over 16 amino acids. Trimming shortened V by 3 bases and J by 1 base, and 13 bases separated the two germline ends.

This clonotype was seen many times. CDR3 nucleotide sequence: TGTGCCATCAGTGGAGAAGGACAGTTGAACACTGAAGCTTTCTTT. This translates into CAISGEGQLNTEAFF. The rearrangement links TRBV10-3 to TRBJ1-1; D is perhaps TRBD1 (6 bases). CDR3 length: 15 amino acids. Germline V lookup: CDR1 ENHRY, CDR2 SYGVKD. V was cut by 4 bases and J by 0 bases, with 12 bases left in between.

This chain uses TRBV2 with TRBJ2-5, with D perhaps TRBD1 (5 bases). The CDR3 has 14 amino acids. Trimming took off 6 bases at V and 4 bases at J, with 15 bases between the two ends. Germline values: CDR1 SNHLY, CDR2 FYNNEI. CDR3 coding DNA: TGTGCCAGCAGCTGGCTGGAAGGGGCAGAGACCCAGTACTTC. Its translation: CASSWLEGAETQYF.

At least ten counts were recorded for this clonotype. The chain uses TRBV7-3 and TRBJ1-2, with D perhaps TRBD1 (6 bases). Trimming left V 0 bases short and J 5 bases short, with 13 bases between. CDR1 and CDR2 (germline): SGHTA, FQGTGA. The CDR3 has 15 residues. The CDR3 protein is CASSLTTGSKYGYTF. In DNA form, the CDR3 reads TGTGCCAGCAGCTTAACCACAGGGTCAAAGTATGGCTACACCTTC.

This clonotype was seen repeatedly, ten times or more. This sequence joins TRBV20-1 and TRBJ2-3; D remains ambiguous. The J call may be mistaken, given a closer DNA end match to TRBJ2-5. CDR1 is DFQATT, CDR2 SNEGSKA, per germline (reference sequence). This CDR3 spans 10 amino acids. The CDR3 coding sequence is TGCAGTGCCCGTAATGGGACCCAGTACTTC. Its protein is CSARNGTQYF.

The gene calls are TRBV5-6 and TRBJ1-2; D not resolved. V lost 2 bases and J 6 bases, leaving 17 bases between the germline ends. This CDR3 is 15 amino acids long. Germline CDR1 is SGHDT and CDR2 is YYEEEE. CDR3 in amino acids: CASSFPIARPDGYTF. DNA for the CDR3: TGTGCCAGCAGCTTCCCTATAGCCCGTCCCGATGGCTACACCTTC.

The V and J genes are TRBV20-1 and TRBJ2-7; D unclear. CDR1 and CDR2 from the germline V gene are DFQATT and SNEGSKA (reference sequence). This CDR3 has 12 amino acids. Trimming cost V 0 bases and J 2 bases, with 5 bases left between them. CDR3 residues: CSAREETYEQYF. The CDR3 nucleotides read TGCAGTGCTAGAGAGGAGACCTACGAGCAGTACTTC.